This TCR beta chain was observed in a study of T cell responses to AZD1222 COVID-19 vaccine. The table came from immunoSEQ multiplex PCR; TCRdb's copy has only in-frame clones and leaves some out. The sample lists more than 95,000 clones; approximately 88% were seen once. This CDR3 spans 11 amino acids. Between the trimmed V and J ends, which lost 4 bases and 8 bases, there was a span of 6 bases. The germline CDR1 and CDR2 sequences are LGHDT and YNNKEL (reference sequence). V usage is TRBV3-1 (or the pseudogene TRBV3-2) and J usage is TRBJ1-3, with D hard to call. This material consisted of peripheral blood, taken on day 0 of AZD1222 vaccination. The TCR sequence derives from an adult in good health. The CDR3 sequence is CASSRRDTIYF. CDR3 bases: TGTGCCAGCAGCCGAAGGGACACCATATATTTT.